The 14 T cell receptor beta chains presented below share a single source sample, sequenced in a study of T cells after yellow fever vaccination. TCRdb processed the 5' RACE reads anew with MiXCR; each CDR3 protein has one entry. The sample has 250,000 to 400,000 distinct CDR3 sequences, approximately 4% seen once. The source material was PBMCs, sampled 15 days after the yellow fever booster vaccination. The source of these receptors is a man aged 18-30 years who received the YFV17D yellow fever vaccine.

This clonotype appeared many times. This chain uses TRBV12-3 or TRBV12-4 with TRBJ1-1, with 11 bases lining up with TRBD1. This CDR3 comprises 14 residues. V gave up 5 bases and J gave up 11 bases; unmatched junction bases: 10. Written as DNA, the CDR3 is TGTGCCAGCAGTCTCCTTGGACAGGGGGCTCGTGCTTTCTTT. This encodes CASSLLGQGARAFF.

This chain links TRBV10-3 with TRBJ1-1; D is possibly TRBD1 (6 bases). This CDR3 is built from 15 residues. V dropped 6 bases and J dropped 3 bases, with 17 bases sitting between them. Germline lookup yields CDR1 ENHRY and CDR2 SYGVKD. CDR3 DNA sequence: TGTGCCATCAGGGGGGCGGGCAGGGCGCACACTGAAGCTTTCTTT. As protein: CAIRGAGRAHTEAFF.

This clonotype was detected many times. The chain links TRBV6-1 to TRBJ2-1; 8 nucleotides line up with TRBD1. The trim removed 3 bases at V and 6 bases at J, leaving 7 bases unmatched. CDR3 size: 15 residues. Germline lookup yields CDR1 MNHNS and CDR2 SASEGT. CDR3 DNA: TGTGCCAGCAGTGAGGTACGGACAGGGATCAATGAGCAGTTCTTC. Residues: CASSEVRTGINEQFF.

This clonotype was picked up many times. The gene calls are TRBV27 and TRBJ2-3; D may be TRBD2 (6 bases). The CDR3 covers 17 residues. V lost 1 base to trimming and J lost 0 bases, with 14 bases between them. Germline assignment: CDR1 MNHEY and CDR2 SMNVEV (reference sequence). The CDR3 nucleotides are TGTGCCAGCAGTTTATTTCCTAGTGGGACTAGCACAGATACGCAGTATTTT. Residues: CASSLFPSGTSTDTQYF.

This clonotype was observed a few times. The chain links TRBV12-3 or TRBV12-4 to TRBJ2-2; D might be TRBD2 (5 bases). The CDR3 has 13 residues. V was pared by 6 bases and J by 6 bases, with 11 bases between. CDR3: CASSLRAPGELFF. The CDR3 region has the DNA TGTGCCAGCAGCCTGAGGGCACCCGGGGAGCTGTTTTTT.

In its sample, this clonotype was seen a few times. The chain uses TRBV20-1 and TRBJ2-2; D possibly matches TRBD1 or TRBD2 (5 bases each). The CDR3 is 14 residues long. Trimming took off 0 bases at V and 6 bases at J, with 11 bases between the two ends. Germline V gene data show CDR1 as DFQATT and CDR2 as SNEGSKA (reference sequence). CDR3: CSARDPRGPGELFF. CDR3 coding DNA: TGCAGTGCTAGAGATCCCCGGGGCCCCGGGGAGCTGTTTTTT.

The chain carries TRBV7-6 and TRBJ1-5; D possibly corresponds to TRBD1 (5 bases). The CDR3 covers 17 residues. The germline V gene encodes CDR1 SGHVS and CDR2 FNYEAQ. V dropped 2 bases and J dropped 4 bases, with 18 bases sitting between them. The CDR3 DNA reads as TGTGCCAGCAGCTTATGGCCGGGGAGGGGAGGGAATCAGCCCCAGCATTTT. Translation gives CASSLWPGRGGNQPQHF. Together with reference TRBV7-6 and TRBJ1-5, the CDR3 gives the full variable domain: GAGVSQSPRYKVTKRGQDVALRCDPISGHVSLYWYRQALGQGPEFLTYFNYEAQQDKSGLPNDRFSAERPEGSISTLTIQRTEQRDSAMYRCASSLWPGRGGNQPQHFGDGTRLSIL.

The rearrangement links TRBV5-1 to TRBJ1-1, with a tentative D call TRBD1 (5 bases). Trimming removed 4 bases at V and 1 base at J, with 14 bases between. In germline, CDR1 is SGHRS, CDR2 YFSETQ. The CDR3 length is 15 residues. This CDR3 is CASSIYGGGNTEAFF. The CDR3 DNA is TGCGCCAGCAGCATATACGGCGGGGGGAACACTGAAGCTTTCTTT.

This sequence joins TRBV18 and TRBJ1-1, with D possibly being TRBD1 (5 bases). From germline, CDR1 is KGHSH and CDR2 LQKENI. V was clipped by 3 bases and J by 0 bases, with 14 bases between them. The CDR3 totals 16 residues. CDR3 region: CASSPGLGPMNTEAFF. DNA for the CDR3: TGTGCCAGCTCACCCGGACTGGGACCGATGAACACTGAAGCTTTCTTT.

This clonotype was counted a few times. The chain joins TRBV5-5 to TRBJ2-5; tentative D call: TRBD1 (7 bases). V shed 4 bases and J shed 4 bases, with 23 bases lying between them. The CDR3 spans 17 residues. From germline, CDR1 is SGHKS and CDR2 YYEKEE (reference sequence). CDR3 sequence reads: CASSPSVGGGAGETQYF. Here the CDR3 DNA reads TGTGCCAGCAGCCCCAGCGTTGGAGGGGGCGCCGGAGAGACCCAGTACTTC.

This clonotype occurred many times. The rearrangement links TRBV6-5 to TRBJ1-2; perhaps TRBD1 as D (6 bases). V was trimmed by 10 bases and J by 4 bases, leaving 16 bases between them. This CDR3 is built from 13 residues. Germline values: CDR1 MNHEY, CDR2 SVGAGI. CDR3 in DNA: TGTGCCACCTCCAATGGACAGTTCTATGGCTACACCTTC. This gives the protein CATSNGQFYGYTF.

This clonotype was counted between two and nine times. The chain links TRBV7-9 to TRBJ1-1; D ambiguous. Looked up from germline, CDR1 is SEHNR and CDR2 is FQNEAQ (reference sequence). The CDR3 extends over 12 amino acids. V was shortened by 0 bases and J by 6 bases, with 5 bases between the two germline ends. The DNA for the CDR3 is TGTGCCAGCAGCTTAGCGGTCGCTGAAGCTTTCTTT. Encoded protein: CASSLAVAEAFF.

The genes are TRBV7-8 and TRBJ2-6, with D perhaps matching TRBD2 (5 bases). Germline CDR1 SGHVS, CDR2 FQNEAQ. Trimming took off 10 bases at V and 0 bases at J, with 13 bases between the two ends. The CDR3 sequence is 15 residues long. The CDR3: CATQTRDSGANVLTF. The CDR3 coding sequence is TGTGCCACCCAGACGAGGGACTCTGGGGCCAACGTCCTGACTTTC.

This clonotype has only a few counts. The rearrangement joins TRBV5-1 to TRBJ2-6; 10 bases map to TRBD1. Germline CDR1 SGHRS, CDR2 YFSETQ. The CDR3 spans 16 residues. The J segment lost 2 bases and the V segment lost 3 bases, leaving 2 bases of the junction unmatched. The CDR3 reads CASSSGTGAGANVLTF. The CDR3 region has the DNA TGCGCCAGCAGCTCCGGGACAGGGGCTGGGGCCAACGTCCTGACTTTC.